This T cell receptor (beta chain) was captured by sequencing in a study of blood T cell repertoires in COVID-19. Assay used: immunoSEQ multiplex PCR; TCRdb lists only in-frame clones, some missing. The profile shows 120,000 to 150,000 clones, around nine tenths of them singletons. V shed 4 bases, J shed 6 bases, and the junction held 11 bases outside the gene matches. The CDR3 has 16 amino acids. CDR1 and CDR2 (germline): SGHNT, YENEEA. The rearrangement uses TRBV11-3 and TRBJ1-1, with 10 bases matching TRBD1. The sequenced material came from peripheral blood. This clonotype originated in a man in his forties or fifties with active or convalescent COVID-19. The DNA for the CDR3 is TGTGCCAGCAGCTCGACGGACAGGGGGTATATCTCTGAAGCTTTCTTT. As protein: CASSSTDRGYISEAFF.